This T cell receptor beta chain was retrieved from a study of cytomegalovirus exposure and HLA in healthy donors (dated by TCRdb to about 2017). About the investigation overall: A later analysis indicated that the roughly 120 validation repertoires were generated on the platform also employed for the approximately 700 repertoires of the first cohort. The aim of the study was to test whether cataloging public T cell receptors could identify signatures of past pathogen exposure. Along with the roughly 700-subject first cohort, a separate validation cohort of approximately 110 different subjects was used. To predict cytomegalovirus infection status, the study combined high-throughput TCR immunosequencing, statistical association of individual TCRs with disease status, and machine learning.

Donors formed part of the validation cohort, which comprised over a hundred subjects and was distinct from the first cohort of fewer than 750 subjects. This clone came up a few times. Its antigen is currently not known. Base qualities were left out, and no much larger clone turns up one base away. The germline V gene (reference sequence) sets CDR1 to SEHNR and CDR2 to FQNEAQ. Trimmed from V: 7 bases; trimmed from J: 3 bases; junction bases lacking a gene match: 9. From cysteine to phenylalanine, the CDR3 is 14 amino acids long. Here the CDR3 DNA is all that survives: 42 bases in frame from base 1. The paper as a whole reports these results and caveats: In both the original and validation cohorts, the classifier was reported to diagnose cytomegalovirus status with high specificity and sensitivity. According to the authors, the approach could potentially be generalized to other disease states and immunological phenotypes. While some public TCRs were present in many individuals, most TCR sequences turned up only very rarely across donors. A later analysis found that TCRs clustered in the first cohort also tended to co-occur in the 110 or so validation repertoires, with approximately 95% of cluster scores above 0. The study listed approximately 150 TCR beta chains as associated with cytomegalovirus. In vitro tests confirmed that a few of the cytomegalovirus-associated TCR beta chains recognize cytomegalovirus antigens. A later analysis had no HLA typing for the validation cohort, so co-occurrence there was scored across all 130 or so repertoires.

Libraries were constructed by the immunoSEQ multiplex PCR assay. Regarding the original processing steps: To diagnose cytomegalovirus status from the catalog of TCR beta chain sequences, a statistical classification framework was built. The source is immuneACCESS, and TCRdb retained only in-frame sequences with V and J called. Part of the clones is not carried over; for the studies checked, unresolved V genes explain less than half of this, and the remainder is unexplained. V, J and clone size were drawn from that table, and D and trimming were deduced from the DNA. Within this sample are roughly 200,000 clones, with 80% to 85% of them counted one time only. The leading ten clones occupy 1% to 1.5% of the sample.

Sequencing used PBMCs. This receptor was obtained from a woman under 40 in good health and CMV-seronegative. The receptor chain draws on TRBV7-9 and TRBJ2-7; the junction holds 7 bases that match TRBD1. The CDR3 protein sequence reads: CASNNRDRLYEQYF. The DNA sequence is TGTGCCAGCAATAACCGGGACAGACTCTACGAGCAGTACTTC.